This TCR beta chain derives from a study of OX40 agonist ivuxolimab in advanced cancers. TCRdb keeps only in-frame clones here, not all; method: immunoSEQ multiplex PCR. The top ten hold roughly 3% of the sample, which has tens of thousands of clones, 70% to 90% seen once. The starting material was CD4+ or CD8+ T cells sorted from blood, obtained in a trial of the OX40 agonist ivuxolimab. This clonotype was sampled from an adult with an advanced solid tumor such as melanoma, head and neck, liver or kidney cancer.

DNA of the CDR3: TGTGCCAGCAGTCCGGACCCTCGAGCCCAGCATTTT. It specifies CASSPDPRAQHF. The chain couples TRBV2 to TRBJ1-5, with D hard to call. Germline loops: CDR1 SNHLY, CDR2 FYNNEI. The CDR3 is 12 residues long. The V end was cut by 5 bases, the J end by 11 bases, with 13 bases between.